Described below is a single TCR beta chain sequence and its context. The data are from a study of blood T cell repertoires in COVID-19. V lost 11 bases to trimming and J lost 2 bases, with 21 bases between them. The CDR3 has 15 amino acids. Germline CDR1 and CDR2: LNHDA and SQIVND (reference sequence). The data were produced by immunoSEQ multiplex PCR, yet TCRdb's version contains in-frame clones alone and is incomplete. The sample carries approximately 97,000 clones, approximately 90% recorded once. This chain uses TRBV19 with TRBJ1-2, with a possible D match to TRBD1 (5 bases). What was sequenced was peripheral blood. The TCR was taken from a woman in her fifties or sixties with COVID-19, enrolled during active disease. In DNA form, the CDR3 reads TGTGCCTTGTGCCTTGGGGGGGGTACAAACTATGGCTACACCTTC. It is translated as CALCLGGGTNYGYTF. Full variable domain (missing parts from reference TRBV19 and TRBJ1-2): DGGITQSPKYLFRKEGQNVTLSCEQNLNHDAMYWYRQDPGQGLRLIYYSQIVNDFQKGDIAEGYSVSREKKESFPLTVTSAQKNPTAFYLCALCLGGGTNYGYTFGSGTRLTVV.